The 25 T cell receptor beta chains in this list originate from one sample, sequenced in a study of T cells after yellow fever vaccination. TCRdb reprocessed the 5' RACE reads with MiXCR, giving one entry per CDR3 protein. The sample has approximately 180,000 distinct CDR3 sequences, 5.5% to 8% seen once; the top ten hold less than 3.5%. The specimen was CD4+ T cells sorted from PBMCs, collected on the day of the first yellow fever vaccination. The receptors were gathered from a young man who received the YFV17D yellow fever vaccine.

This clonotype has more than one count but fewer than ten. This chain links TRBV7-9 with TRBJ1-1, with D unclear. The CDR3 has 15 amino acids. Germline CDR1 is SEHNR and CDR2 is FQNEAQ (reference sequence). With 0 bases removed from V and 6 bases from J, the gap between germline ends came to 14 bases. CDR3 sequence: CASSLAPGFGAEAFF. The CDR3 bases are TGTGCCAGCAGCTTAGCGCCTGGGTTTGGCGCTGAAGCTTTCTTT.

This clonotype occurred a few times. V gene TRBV6-6 combines with J gene TRBJ1-1, with a tentative D call TRBD1 (5 bases). Deletions cut 1 base from V and 8 bases from J, with 11 bases between. Germline values: CDR1 MNHNY, CDR2 SVGAGI (reference sequence). The CDR3 has 13 residues. CDR3 nucleotides: TGTGCCAGCAGTTACTTTCAAGGGGTCGAAGCTTTCTTT. Residues: CASSYFQGVEAFF.

The rearrangement joins TRBV24-1 to TRBJ2-1; D not certain. The germline V gene encodes CDR1 KGHDR and CDR2 SFDVKD. This CDR3 is built from 16 residues. V was clipped by 3 bases and J by 5 bases, with 16 bases between them. The CDR3 is CATSDLSLRYHNEQFF. For the CDR3, the DNA is TGTGCCACCAGTGATCTGAGTTTACGTTACCACAATGAGCAGTTCTTC.

This clonotype appeared a few times. The genes are TRBV10-1 and TRBJ2-3; TRBD2 is a possible D gene (6 bases). The CDR3 runs to 13 residues. With 6 bases removed from V and 8 bases from J, the gap between germline ends came to 15 bases. The V gene's germline CDR1 is WNHNN and CDR2 SYGVQD (reference sequence). The CDR3 DNA reads TGCGCCAGCAGCCCCACTAGCCTCGGTACGCAGTATTTT. It encodes CASSPTSLGTQYF.

This clonotype occurred many times. V is TRBV20-1 and J is TRBJ1-1; no firm D call. CDR3 length equals 10 residues. Trimming removed 0 bases at V and 7 bases at J, with 3 bases between. CDR1 DFQATT and CDR2 SNEGSKA come from the germline V gene (reference sequence). CDR3 region: CSARDNEAFF. The CDR3 nucleotides read TGCAGTGCTAGAGACAATGAAGCTTTCTTT.

This sequence joins TRBV7-9 and TRBJ2-7; D is possibly TRBD1 (5 bases). The V end lost 4 bases, the J end lost 4 bases, and 17 bases lay between the germline ends. This CDR3 is built from 15 residues. The germline gives CDR1 SEHNR, CDR2 FQNEAQ (reference sequence). CDR3 region: CASSSRGRSIYEQYF. CDR3 DNA sequence: TGTGCCAGCAGCTCAAGGGGTAGATCCATTTACGAGCAGTACTTC.

The sample holds a few counts of this clonotype. This chain links TRBV29-1 with TRBJ2-3; D gene uncertain. V gave up 3 bases and J gave up 6 bases, with 10 bases separating them. The CDR3 has 12 amino acids. The germline V gene encodes CDR1 SQVTM and CDR2 ANQGSEA. CDR3 sequence reads: CSVDEFLDTQYF. Written as DNA, the CDR3 is TGCAGCGTTGATGAATTTCTGGATACGCAGTATTTT.

This clonotype was detected many times. V and J are TRBV4-3 and TRBJ2-3, with D perhaps matching TRBD2 (6 bases). Trimming pared 0 bases from V and 1 base from J, leaving 14 bases between. This CDR3 is built from 17 residues. CDR1 LGHNA and CDR2 YSLEER come from the germline V gene. The CDR3 coding sequence is TGCGCCAGCAGCCAAGATCCACCCGGCGGGGGCACAGATACGCAGTATTTT. It specifies CASSQDPPGGGTDTQYF.

This clonotype was observed a handful of times. The rearrangement joins TRBV16 to TRBJ2-2; 8 bases are shared with TRBD2. Germline V CDR1 and CDR2: KGHSY, FQNENV. Trimming removed 4 bases from V and 4 bases from J; junction bases left unmatched: 8. The CDR3 runs 16 residues. Here the CDR3 DNA reads TGTGCCAGCAGCCTCCAGGCGGGGGGCGTCACCGGGGAGCTGTTTTTT. Protein product: CASSLQAGGVTGELFF.

Regarding this clonotype: This clone may be a read error of a much larger clone one base away. This chain uses TRBV5-1 with TRBJ2-3; no reliable D call. The J call is uncertain, as TRBJ1-5 better fits the DNA end. CDR1 and CDR2 (germline): SGHRS, YFSETQ. The CDR3 loop spans 13 amino acids. CDR3 protein: CATRQGSADTQHF. The CDR3 region has the DNA TGCGCCACCCGTCAAGGGAGCGCAGATACGCAGCATTTT.

This clonotype was recorded a few times. This rearrangement joins TRBV18 to TRBJ2-7; 9 bases agree with TRBD1. CDR3 length equals 15 residues. Germline lookup yields CDR1 KGHSH and CDR2 LQKENI. The trim removed 7 bases at V and 2 bases at J, leaving 9 bases unmatched. CDR3 in DNA: TGTGCCAGCTTCGAACCGGGACAGGGTACCTACGAGCAGTACGTC. It is translated as CASFEPGQGTYEQYV.

In this sample, this clonotype turned up a few times. The chain links TRBV5-4 to TRBJ2-3, with 7 bases fitting TRBD2. Germline V gives CDR1 SGHNT, CDR2 YYREEE (reference sequence). The V segment lost 3 bases and the J segment 4 bases; nucleotides outside the gene matches: 8. CDR3 size: 15 residues. The CDR3 loop is CASSYWAGVADTQYF. CDR3 DNA sequence: TGTGCCAGCAGCTATTGGGCGGGGGTCGCAGATACGCAGTATTTT.

In its sample, this clonotype was seen many times. The chain carries TRBV11-2 and TRBJ2-1; possibly TRBD1 for D (6 bases). Germline V gene data show CDR1 as SGHAT and CDR2 as FQNNGV. The V end lost 3 bases, the J end lost 7 bases, and 13 bases lay between the germline ends. The CDR3 totals 14 residues. In nucleotides, the CDR3 is TGTGCCAGCAGCTTGTTTACAGGGCGGAATGAGCAGTTCTTC. It is translated as CASSLFTGRNEQFF.

Concerning this clonotype itself: This may be a read error, as it is one base from a much larger clone. The chain combines TRBV28 with TRBJ2-2; possibly TRBD1 or TRBD2 for D (5 bases each). CDR3 length: 15 amino acids. Germline V lookup: CDR1 MDHEN, CDR2 SYDVKM. V lost 7 bases, J lost 4 bases, and 16 bases lay in between. DNA of the CDR3: TGTGCCAGCACCTTAGCTGGGACCTTCACCGGGGAGCTGTTTTTT. This sequence encodes CASTLAGTFTGELFF. The complete variable domain, with remaining parts taken from reference TRBV28 and TRBJ2-2, reads DVKVTQSSRYLVKRTGEKVFLECVQDMDHENMFWYRQDPGLGLRLIYFSYDVKMKEKGDIPEGYSVSREKKERFSLILESASTNQTSMYLCASTLAGTFTGELFFGEGSRLTVL.

As concerns this clonotype: Given a much more abundant clone one base away, this may be a read error. This chain joins TRBV11-2 and TRBJ2-4; D might be TRBD1 (5 bases). The CDR3 spans 16 residues. The germline V gene encodes CDR1 SGHAT and CDR2 FQNNGV. The CDR3 DNA reads TGTGCCAGCAGCTTAGATTGGGGCGGAGCCAAAGACATTCAGTACTTC. Amino acid sequence: CASSLDWGGAKDIQYF.

This clonotype was counted ten times or more. V is TRBV6-5 and J is TRBJ2-5; D perhaps matches TRBD1 (6 bases). Trimming stripped 7 bases from V and 2 bases from J, with 14 bases between. The CDR3 has 14 amino acids. The germline V gene has CDR1 MNHEY and CDR2 SVGAGI. The DNA of the CDR3 is TGTGCCAGCACCAACTCGAGGGGGCAAGAGACCCAGTACTTC. Translation gives CASTNSRGQETQYF.

This clonotype was found many times. The chain joins TRBV7-2 to TRBJ1-1, with TRBD1 matching over 9 bases. Per the germline V gene, CDR1 is SGHTA and CDR2 is FQGNSA. J gave up 5 bases and V 3 bases, and 7 bases lay outside the gene matches. This CDR3 spans 15 amino acids. CDR3 region: CASSFDGQGRTEAFF. In nucleotides, the CDR3 is TGTGCCAGCAGCTTCGATGGACAGGGGCGGACTGAAGCTTTCTTT.

This clonotype was seen repeatedly, ten times or more. The genes are TRBV7-6 and TRBJ2-2; 11 bases map to TRBD2. The CDR3 runs to 16 residues. The V gene's germline CDR1 is SGHVS and CDR2 FNYEAQ. Germline trimming cut 7 bases from V and 0 bases from J; bases unmatched to any gene: 4. CDR3 sequence: CASTGTSGTNTGELFF. Here the CDR3 DNA reads TGTGCCAGCACTGGGACTAGCGGAACGAACACCGGGGAGCTGTTTTTT.

Many counts were recorded for this clonotype. The chain couples TRBV19 to TRBJ2-3, with TRBD1 matching 9 bases. The CDR3 covers 14 residues. Germline loops: CDR1 LNHDA, CDR2 SQIVND (reference sequence). Trimming cost V 9 bases and J 5 bases; bases outside gene matches: 9. CDR3 region: CASVQGAGGDTQYF. The CDR3 nucleotides read TGTGCCAGCGTACAGGGGGCAGGGGGAGATACGCAGTATTTT.

This clonotype was detected a few times. For the CDR3, the DNA is TGTGCCAGCAGCTTATTGGGACAGGGTGCTGAAGCTTTCTTT. This translates into CASSLLGQGAEAFF. V gene TRBV11-1 combines with J gene TRBJ1-1; TRBD1 matches 9 bases. The CDR3 is 14 amino acids. Germline lookup yields CDR1 SGHAT and CDR2 FQDESV (reference sequence). V shed 2 bases, J shed 6 bases, and the junction held 4 bases outside the gene matches.

This clonotype was found many times. The rearrangement uses TRBV10-3 and TRBJ2-5, with D perhaps being TRBD1 or TRBD2 (5 bases each). CDR1 is ENHRY and CDR2 is SYGVKD in the germline V gene. V lost 2 bases to trimming and J lost 4 bases, with 5 bases between them. This CDR3 spans 12 amino acids. The CDR3 region is CAISEGGETQYF. In nucleotides, the CDR3 is TGTGCCATCAGTGAGGGGGGAGAGACCCAGTACTTC.

In its sample, this clonotype was seen many times. The V and J genes are TRBV7-2 and TRBJ2-3; D gene uncertain. The CDR3 totals 13 residues. V gave up 5 bases and J gave up 2 bases, with 8 bases separating them. CDR1 is SGHTA, CDR2 FQGNSA, per germline. The DNA of the CDR3 is TGTGCCAGCAGCCCTCGACCCACAGATACGCAGTATTTT. This codes for CASSPRPTDTQYF.

This clonotype was seen at least ten times. As DNA, the CDR3 is TGCGCCAGCAGCCCCCTCTCCTACAATGAGCAGTTCTTC. It is translated as CASSPLSYNEQFF. The chain has TRBV4-1 and TRBJ2-1; D gene uncertain. The CDR3 is 13 amino acids. Trimming took off 4 bases at V and 0 bases at J, with 4 bases between the two ends. CDR1 and CDR2 from the germline V gene are MGHRA and YSYEKL.

This clonotype was counted only a few times. The CDR3 region is CASRFSPRDRNTGELFF. Written as DNA, the CDR3 is TGTGCCAGCAGATTTTCCCCCCGGGACAGGAACACCGGGGAGCTGTTTTTT. This chain uses TRBV6-1 with TRBJ2-2, with 7 bases that match TRBD1. Per the germline V gene, CDR1 is MNHNS and CDR2 is SASEGT. With V trimmed by 6 bases and J by 1 base, 11 bases remained unmatched. The CDR3 loop spans 17 amino acids.

This clonotype was seen more than once but under ten times. The chain combines TRBV12-3 or TRBV12-4 with TRBJ1-5, with D maybe TRBD1 (5 bases). V dropped 2 bases and J dropped 1 base, with 9 bases sitting between them. This CDR3 is 15 amino acids long. As DNA, the CDR3 is TGTGCCAGCAGTTTATTCGGGGCAAGCAATCAGCCCCAGCATTTT. The encoded protein is CASSLFGASNQPQHF.